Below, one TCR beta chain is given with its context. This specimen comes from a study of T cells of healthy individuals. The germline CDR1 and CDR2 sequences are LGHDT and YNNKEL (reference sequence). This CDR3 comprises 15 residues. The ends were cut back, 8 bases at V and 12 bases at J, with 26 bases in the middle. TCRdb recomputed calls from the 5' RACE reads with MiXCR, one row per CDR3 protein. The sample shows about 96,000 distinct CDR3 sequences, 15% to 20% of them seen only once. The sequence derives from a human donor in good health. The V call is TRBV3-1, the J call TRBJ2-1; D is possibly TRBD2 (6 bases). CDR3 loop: CASGNRRGGADGQFF. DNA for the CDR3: TGTGCCAGCGGGAATCGGCGGGGAGGTGCTGATGGGCAGTTCTTC.